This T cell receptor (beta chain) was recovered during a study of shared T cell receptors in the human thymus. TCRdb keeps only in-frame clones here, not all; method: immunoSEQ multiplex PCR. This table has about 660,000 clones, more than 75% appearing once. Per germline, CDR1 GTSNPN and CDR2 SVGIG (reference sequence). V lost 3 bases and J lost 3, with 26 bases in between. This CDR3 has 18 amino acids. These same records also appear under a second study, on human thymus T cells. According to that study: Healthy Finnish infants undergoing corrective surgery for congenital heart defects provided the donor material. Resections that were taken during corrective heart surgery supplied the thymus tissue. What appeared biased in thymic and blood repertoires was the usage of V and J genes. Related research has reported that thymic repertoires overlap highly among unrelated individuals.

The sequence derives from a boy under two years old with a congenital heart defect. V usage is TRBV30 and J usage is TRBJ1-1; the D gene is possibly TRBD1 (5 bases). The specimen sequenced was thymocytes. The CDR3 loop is CAWSDPTRGSPWDTEAFF. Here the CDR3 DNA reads TGTGCCTGGAGCGATCCGACTCGGGGGTCCCCCTGGGACACTGAAGCTTTCTTT.